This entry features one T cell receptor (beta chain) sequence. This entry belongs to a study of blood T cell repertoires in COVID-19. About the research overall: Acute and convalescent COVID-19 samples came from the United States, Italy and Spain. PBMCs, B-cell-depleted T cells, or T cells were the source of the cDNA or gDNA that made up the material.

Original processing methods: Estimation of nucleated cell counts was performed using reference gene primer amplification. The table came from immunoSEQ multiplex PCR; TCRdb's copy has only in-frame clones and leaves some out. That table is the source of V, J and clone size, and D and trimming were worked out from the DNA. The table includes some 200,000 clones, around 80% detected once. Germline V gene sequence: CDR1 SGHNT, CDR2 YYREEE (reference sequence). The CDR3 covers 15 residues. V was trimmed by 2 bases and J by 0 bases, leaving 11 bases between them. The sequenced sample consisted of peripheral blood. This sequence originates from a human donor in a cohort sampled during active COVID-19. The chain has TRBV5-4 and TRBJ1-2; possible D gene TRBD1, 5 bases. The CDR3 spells CASSLDSLANYGYTF. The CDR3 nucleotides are TGTGCCAGCAGCTTAGACAGCTTAGCTAACTATGGCTACACCTTC.